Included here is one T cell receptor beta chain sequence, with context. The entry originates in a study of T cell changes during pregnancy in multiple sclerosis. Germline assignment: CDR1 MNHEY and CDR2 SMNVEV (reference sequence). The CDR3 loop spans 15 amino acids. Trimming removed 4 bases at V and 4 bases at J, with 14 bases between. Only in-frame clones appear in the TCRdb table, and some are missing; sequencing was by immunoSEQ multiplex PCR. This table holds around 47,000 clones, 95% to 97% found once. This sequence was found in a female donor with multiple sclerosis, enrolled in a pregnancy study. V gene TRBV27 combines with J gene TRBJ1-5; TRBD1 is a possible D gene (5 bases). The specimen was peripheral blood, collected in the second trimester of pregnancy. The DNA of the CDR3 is TGTGCCAGCAGTTCCCAAGGGGCGTCGAATCAGCCCCAGCATTTT. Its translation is CASSSQGASNQPQHF.